Following are 8 T cell receptor beta chains from one sample sequenced in a study of control samples from healthy donors and cancer patients. The repertoire was sequenced with immunoSEQ multiplex PCR; TCRdb's copy has only in-frame clones and lacks some. The sample has 90,000 to 110,000 clones, roughly four fifths seen once. Sequencing was done on a sample of blood. The receptors originated from a woman in her 50s in good health.

The rearrangement uses TRBV12-5 and TRBJ1-1; 9 nucleotides match TRBD1. V was clipped by 5 bases and J by 6 bases; unmatched bases: 4. Germline values: CDR1 LGHNT, CDR2 FRNRAP. The CDR3 runs 13 residues. The CDR3 DNA sequence: TGTGCTAGTGGTCGACAGGGGGACGCTGAAGCTTTCTTT. It codes for CASGRQGDAEAFF. The whole variable domain, remainder taken from reference TRBV12-5 and TRBJ1-1, is DARVTQTPRHKVTEMGQEVTMRCQPILGHNTVFWYRQTMMQGLELLAYFRNRAPLDDSGMPKDRFSAEMPDATLATLKIQPSEPRDSAVYFCASGRQGDAEAFFGQGTRLTVV.

The genes are TRBV27 and TRBJ1-4, with a possible D match to TRBD1 (6 bases). Germline V CDR1 and CDR2: MNHEY, SMNVEV (reference sequence). Trimming took off 6 bases at V and 10 bases at J, with 12 bases between the two ends. The CDR3 is 12 amino acids. CDR3 sequence reads: CASSPTGRKLFF. CDR3 coding DNA: TGTGCCAGCAGCCCGACAGGTCGAAAACTGTTTTTT.

This chain links TRBV6-2 or TRBV6-3 with TRBJ1-1; the D gene is possibly TRBD1 (5 bases). The V gene lost 1 base and the J gene lost 4 bases, with 10 bases spanning the gap. Germline V gene data show CDR1 as MNHEY and CDR2 as SVGEGT. There are 14 residues in the CDR3. CDR3: CASSYYGGGTEAFF. The CDR3, as DNA: TGTGCCAGCAGTTACTATGGTGGGGGCACTGAAGCTTTCTTT.

Remarks on this clone: This CDR3 fails to terminate in the conserved phenylalanine or tryptophan, so it likely reflects a read error. This chain connects TRBV3-1 (or the pseudogene TRBV3-2) to TRBJ1-2, with TRBD1 identical over 7 bases. This CDR3 contains 13 residues. J gave up 7 bases and V 4 bases, and 6 bases lay outside the gene matches. Germline V CDR1 and CDR2: LGHDT, YNNKEL (reference sequence). The CDR3 DNA sequence: TGTGCCAGCAGCCCGGTTCAGGGGGTTGGCTACACCCTC. It is translated as CASSPVQGVGYTL.

The chain links TRBV20-1 to TRBJ2-5, with D maybe TRBD2 (6 bases). Trimming pared 3 bases from V and 5 bases from J, leaving 13 bases between. Per the germline V gene, CDR1 is DFQATT and CDR2 is SNEGSKA (reference sequence). The CDR3 is 13 amino acids. CDR3 region: CSASSPRGETQYF. CDR3 nucleotide sequence: TGCAGTGCTAGTAGTCCTCGGGGGGAGACCCAGTACTTC.

This clone was counted a single time. The rearrangement joins TRBV5-1 to TRBJ2-7; possibly TRBD1 for D (6 bases). The CDR3 consists of 15 residues. Germline loops: CDR1 SGHRS, CDR2 YFSETQ. V was pared by 4 bases and J by 6 bases, with 20 bases between. The CDR3 DNA reads as TGCGCCAGCAGCAATACAGGGTCCCAAGTTCTCGAGCAGTACTTC. This sequence encodes CASSNTGSQVLEQYF.

V usage is TRBV4-1 and J usage is TRBJ2-7; the match to TRBD2 covers 9 bases. The CDR3 has 17 residues. Germline values: CDR1 MGHRA, CDR2 YSYEKL. V lost 0 bases and J lost 6; bases outside the gene matches: 12. DNA for the CDR3: TGCGCCAGCAGCCAAGATCGGGAAGCGGGAGGTCGAAGCGAGCAGTACTTC. The encoded protein is CASSQDREAGGRSEQYF.

The rearrangement joins TRBV27 to TRBJ1-5; D not certain. Germline CDR1 and CDR2: MNHEY and SMNVEV (reference sequence). The CDR3 is made up of 16 amino acids. Trimming removed 8 bases at V and 0 bases at J, with 17 bases between. The CDR3 loop is CASSRQTSRSNQPQHF. CDR3 sequence (DNA): TGTGCCAGCTCACGACAAACGAGTCGTAGCAATCAGCCCCAGCATTTT.